This T cell receptor (beta chain) comes out of a study of T-cell memory formation after mild COVID-19. Study-level information: Largely, TCR clusters stayed within a single donor.

Germline V lookup: CDR1 DFQATT, CDR2 SNEGSKA (reference sequence). The CDR3 is 14 residues long. The V end lost 0 bases, the J end lost 5 bases, and 12 bases lay between the germline ends. Using constant-segment primers, 5'RACE produced TCR alpha and TCR beta cDNA libraries carrying sample barcodes and UMIs. One entry per CDR3 protein, called by TCRdb with MiXCR from the 5' RACE reads. The data contain under 350,000 distinct CDR3 sequences, about 17% of them singletons. As to this clonotype: Its antigen is as yet unknown.

Overall study findings and caveats: Most CD4+ clones that shrank were in CM and EM, while CD8+ ones turned up in EMRA. Pre-infection memory showed some responding clones, and this suggested that cross-reactive memory joined.

Sequencing used PBMCs or a T cell subset sorted from them (not recorded which). The source is a man aged 18 to 29 who had mild COVID-19 (a few samples of this study predate the infection). Cell type and time point are not known. The chain couples TRBV20-1 to TRBJ2-3, with D perhaps matching TRBD1 or TRBD2 (5 bases each). For the CDR3, the DNA is TGCAGTGCTAGAGAGGGCCGGGGCGGAGATACGCAGTATTTT. Translated: CSAREGRGGDTQYF.